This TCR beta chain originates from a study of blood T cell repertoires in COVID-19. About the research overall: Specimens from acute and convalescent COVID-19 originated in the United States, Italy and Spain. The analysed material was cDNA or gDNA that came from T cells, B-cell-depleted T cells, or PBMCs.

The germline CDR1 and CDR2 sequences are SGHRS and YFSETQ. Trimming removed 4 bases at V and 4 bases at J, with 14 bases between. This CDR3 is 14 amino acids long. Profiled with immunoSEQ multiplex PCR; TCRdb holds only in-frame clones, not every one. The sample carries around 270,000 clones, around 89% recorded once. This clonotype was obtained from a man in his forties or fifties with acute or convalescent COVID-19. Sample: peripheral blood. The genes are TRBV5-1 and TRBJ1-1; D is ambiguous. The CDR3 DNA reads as TGCGCCAGCAGCACTAACCCGAAGAGCACTGAAGCTTTCTTT. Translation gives CASSTNPKSTEAFF.